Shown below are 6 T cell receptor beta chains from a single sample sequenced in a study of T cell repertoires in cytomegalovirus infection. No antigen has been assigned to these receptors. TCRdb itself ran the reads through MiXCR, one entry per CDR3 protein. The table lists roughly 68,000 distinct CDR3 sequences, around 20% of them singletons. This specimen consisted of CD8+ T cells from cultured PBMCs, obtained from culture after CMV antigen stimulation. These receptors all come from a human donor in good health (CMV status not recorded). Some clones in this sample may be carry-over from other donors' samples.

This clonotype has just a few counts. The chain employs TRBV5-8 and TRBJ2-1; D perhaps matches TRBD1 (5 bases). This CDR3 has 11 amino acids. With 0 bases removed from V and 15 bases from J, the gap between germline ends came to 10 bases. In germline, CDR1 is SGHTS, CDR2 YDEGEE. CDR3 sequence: CASSLGQPAFF. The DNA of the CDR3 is TGTGCCAGCAGCTTGGGACAGCCGGCGTTCTTC. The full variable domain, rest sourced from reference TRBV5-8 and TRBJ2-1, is EAGVTQSPTHLIKTRGQQATLRCSPISGHTSVYWYQQALGLGLQFLLWYDEGEERNRGNFPPRFSGRQFPNYSSELNVNALELEDSALYLCASSLGQPAFFGPGTRLTVL.

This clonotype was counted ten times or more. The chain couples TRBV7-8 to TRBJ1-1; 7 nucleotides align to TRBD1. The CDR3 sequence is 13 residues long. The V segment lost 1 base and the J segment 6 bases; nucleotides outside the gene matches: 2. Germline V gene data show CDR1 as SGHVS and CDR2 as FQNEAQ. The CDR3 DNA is TGTGCCAGCAGCTTAGAACAGGGGTCTGAAGCTTTCTTT. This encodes CASSLEQGSEAFF.

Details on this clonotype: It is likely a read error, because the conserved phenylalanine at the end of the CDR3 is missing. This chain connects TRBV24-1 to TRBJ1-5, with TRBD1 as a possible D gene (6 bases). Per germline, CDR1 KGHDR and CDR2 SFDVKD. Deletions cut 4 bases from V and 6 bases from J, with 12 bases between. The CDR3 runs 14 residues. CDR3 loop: CATSDRGSSQPQHS. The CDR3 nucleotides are TGTGCCACCAGTGACAGGGGTAGTTCTCAGCCCCAGCATTCT.

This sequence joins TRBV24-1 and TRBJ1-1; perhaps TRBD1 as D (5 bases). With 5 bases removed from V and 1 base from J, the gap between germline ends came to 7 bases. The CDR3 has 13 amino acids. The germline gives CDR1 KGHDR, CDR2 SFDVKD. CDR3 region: CATSAQGNTEAFF. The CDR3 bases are TGTGCCACCAGTGCCCAGGGGAACACTGAAGCTTTCTTT.

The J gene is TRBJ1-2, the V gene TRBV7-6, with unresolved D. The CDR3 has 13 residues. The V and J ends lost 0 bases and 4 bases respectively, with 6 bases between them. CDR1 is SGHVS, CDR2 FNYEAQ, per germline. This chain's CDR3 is CASSLATSYGYTF. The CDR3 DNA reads TGTGCCAGCAGCTTAGCGACCAGCTATGGCTACACCTTC. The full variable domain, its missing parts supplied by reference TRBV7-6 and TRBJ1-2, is GAGVSQSPRYKVTKRGQDVALRCDPISGHVSLYWYRQALGQGPEFLTYFNYEAQQDKSGLPNDRFSAERPEGSISTLTIQRTEQRDSAMYRCASSLATSYGYTFGSGTRLTVV.

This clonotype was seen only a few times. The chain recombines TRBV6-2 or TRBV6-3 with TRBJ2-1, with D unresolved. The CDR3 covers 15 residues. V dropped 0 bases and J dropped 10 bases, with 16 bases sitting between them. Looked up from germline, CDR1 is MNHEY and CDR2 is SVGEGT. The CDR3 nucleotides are TGTGCCAGCAGTTACTCGTACTCGTTAAAAGACGAGCAGTTCTTC. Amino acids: CASSYSYSLKDEQFF.